Listed below are T cell receptor beta chains from one sample, sequenced in a study of blood T cell repertoires in COVID-19. Method: immunoSEQ multiplex PCR; TCRdb's copy keeps in-frame clones and lacks some. The top ten clones hold 2.5% to 3.5% of a sample with roughly 200,000 clones, 70% to 90% of them seen once. The material sequenced was PBMCs or T cells enriched from blood (not recorded which). All receptors derive from a woman in her 50s in a cohort exposed to, infected with or recovered from COVID-19 (not recorded which). Each CDR3 is given with its conserved first and last residue. The D gene is left open where the match is weak. Size tells how often a clone was seen (once, few, many) or the class of an expanded clone, and some rows leave it out.

J: TRBJ2-5; size: NA; D: TRBD1; V: TRBV11-1; CDR3: CASSRAQGAQETQYF; DNA: TGTGCCAGCAGCCGGGCACAGGGGGCACAAGAGACCCAGTACTTC
J: TRBJ1-5; size: NA; D: TRBD1; V: TRBV15; CDR3: CATQSRGSSNQPQHF; DNA: TGTGCCACCCAAAGCAGGGGGAGTAGCAATCAGCCCCAGCATTTT
J: TRBJ1-2; size: NA; D: NA; V: TRBV12-3/TRBV12-4; CDR3: CASSSTGSTYTF; DNA: TGTGCCAGCAGTTCCACGGGGTCAACCTACACCTTC
J: TRBJ1-1; size: NA; D: TRBD1; V: TRBV3-1/TRBV3-2; CDR3: CASSQDFWDSGAFF; DNA: TGTGCCAGCAGCCAAGATTTCTGGGACAGTGGGGCTTTCTTT
J: TRBJ1-4; size: few; D: NA; V: TRBV5-1; CDR3: CASSSGAAANEKLFF; DNA: TGCGCCAGCAGCTCAGGGGCGGCTGCTAATGAAAAACTGTTTTTT
J: TRBJ1-2; size: NA; D: NA; V: TRBV27; CDR3: CASSLAGSGYGYTF; DNA: TGTGCCAGCAGTTTAGCAGGTTCCGGCTATGGCTACACCTTC
J: TRBJ1-5; size: NA; D: NA; V: TRBV28; CDR3: CASSLGQGNQPQHF; DNA: TGTGCCAGCAGCCTTGGACAAGGCAATCAGCCCCAGCATTTT
J: TRBJ2-7; size: NA; D: TRBD1; V: TRBV11-2; CDR3: CASSMPGQAYEQYF; DNA: TGTGCCAGCAGTATGCCGGGACAGGCATACGAGCAGTACTTC
J: TRBJ2-1; size: NA; D: NA; V: TRBV6-2/TRBV6-3; CDR3: CASSLTSYNEQFF; DNA: TGTGCCAGCAGTCTGACTAGCTACAATGAGCAGTTCTTC
J: TRBJ1-6; size: NA; D: TRBD1; V: TRBV19; CDR3: CASSRQGPRRRSYNSPLHF; DNA: TGTGCCAGTAGCCGACAGGGCCCGAGACGTCGCTCCTATAATTCACCCCTCCACTTT
J: TRBJ2-3; size: few; D: NA; V: TRBV4-3; CDR3: CASSQDGQASSTDTQYF; DNA: TGCGCCAGCAGCCAAGATGGGCAGGCCTCTAGCACAGATACGCAGTATTTT
J: TRBJ2-7; size: NA; D: TRBD2; V: TRBV3-1/TRBV3-2; CDR3: CASSQGTSGSSYEQYF; DNA: TGTGCCAGCAGCCAAGGGACTAGCGGCTCCTCCTACGAGCAGTACTTC
J: TRBJ1-6; size: NA; D: TRBD1; V: TRBV7-8; CDR3: CASSLGSWGQGLLTLHF; DNA: TGTGCCAGCAGCTTAGGGTCCTGGGGACAGGGCCTTTTGACCCTCCACTTT
J: TRBJ1-6; size: NA; D: NA; V: TRBV5-6; CDR3: CASSLGSGPGRNSPLHF; DNA: TGTGCCAGCAGCTTGGGAAGTGGGCCAGGGAGGAATTCACCCCTCCACTTT
J: TRBJ1-3; size: NA; D: TRBD1; V: TRBV27; CDR3: CASGHRGQGGNTIYF; DNA: TGTGCCAGCGGCCACCGAGGACAGGGGGGAAACACCATATATTTT
J: TRBJ2-3; size: NA; D: NA; V: TRBV11-2; CDR3: CASSLAGVPVTDTQYF; DNA: TGTGCCAGCAGCTTAGCGGGTGTTCCGGTCACAGATACGCAGTATTTT
J: TRBJ1-2; size: NA; D: NA; V: TRBV2; CDR3: CASSEYGQSYGYTF; DNA: TGTGCCAGCAGTGAATATGGTCAGTCCTATGGCTACACCTTC
J: TRBJ2-4; size: NA; D: NA; V: TRBV3-1/TRBV3-2; CDR3: CASSQALLAKNIQYF; DNA: TGTGCCAGCAGCCAAGCTTTATTGGCCAAAAACATTCAGTACTTC
J: TRBJ2-3; size: NA; D: TRBD2; V: TRBV10-3; CDR3: CAIRPSGGSSTDTQYF; DNA: TGTGCCATCAGGCCTAGCGGGGGGAGTAGCACAGATACGCAGTATTTT
J: TRBJ1-5; size: NA; D: NA; V: TRBV2; CDR3: CASTPAPIYRVNQPQHF; DNA: TGTGCCAGCACCCCTGCCCCTATTTACAGAGTCAATCAGCCCCAGCATTTT
J: TRBJ1-5; size: NA; D: TRBD1; V: TRBV28; CDR3: CASSPRQGRFSNQPQHF; DNA: TGTGCCAGCAGTCCCCGACAGGGAAGGTTTAGCAATCAGCCCCAGCATTTT
J: TRBJ2-2; size: NA; D: NA; V: TRBV5-1; CDR3: CASSPLDSMNTGELFF; DNA: TGCGCCAGCAGCCCCTTGGACAGCATGAACACCGGGGAGCTGTTTTTT
J: TRBJ2-1; size: NA; D: NA; V: TRBV5-1; CDR3: CASSSGGTVGHNEQFF; DNA: TGCGCCAGCAGCTCCGGCGGGACCGTAGGCCACAATGAGCAGTTCTTC
J: TRBJ1-2; size: few; D: TRBD1; V: TRBV7-3; CDR3: CASSAGSGQGRVYGYTF; DNA: TGTGCCAGCAGCGCAGGGTCCGGACAGGGGAGGGTCTATGGCTACACCTTC
J: TRBJ2-5; size: NA; D: TRBD2; V: TRBV29-1; CDR3: CSAPAGGTSVSETQYF; DNA: TGCAGCGCCCCCGCGGGTGGGACTAGCGTCTCAGAGACCCAGTACTTC
J: TRBJ1-2; size: NA; D: NA; V: TRBV4-1; CDR3: CASSQDHRAIGYTF; DNA: TGCGCCAGCAGCCAAGACCACAGGGCTATCGGCTACACCTTC
J: TRBJ1-1; size: NA; D: NA; V: TRBV2; CDR3: CASTLQGNTEAFF; DNA: TGTGCCAGCACCCTACAGGGGAACACTGAAGCTTTCTTT
J: TRBJ1-1; size: NA; D: TRBD1; V: TRBV25-1; CDR3: CASSARDRGPAFF; DNA: TGTGCCAGCAGTGCCCGGGACAGGGGGCCAGCTTTCTTT
J: TRBJ1-6; size: NA; D: NA; V: TRBV27; CDR3: CASSFAGERSPLHF; DNA: TGTGCCAGCAGTTTCGCAGGGGAGCGTTCACCCCTCCACTTT
J: TRBJ2-5; size: NA; D: TRBD1; V: TRBV5-6; CDR3: CASSLLQGAWETQYF; DNA: TGTGCCAGCAGCTTGCTGCAGGGGGCCTGGGAGACCCAGTACTTC
J: TRBJ1-6; size: NA; D: TRBD1; V: TRBV5-4; CDR3: CASSLGATGQNSPLHF; DNA: TGTGCCAGCAGCTTGGGGGCGACGGGACAGAACTCACCCCTCCACTTT
J: TRBJ1-2; size: NA; D: NA; V: TRBV5-4; CDR3: CASSLYAADGYTF; DNA: TGTGCCAGCAGCTTGTATGCGGCGGATGGCTACACCTTC
J: TRBJ1-1; size: NA; D: NA; V: TRBV9; CDR3: CASSTHGGTEAFF; DNA: TGTGCCAGCAGCACGCACGGGGGCACTGAAGCTTTCTTT
J: TRBJ1-4; size: once; D: NA; V: TRBV28; CDR3: CASSLTGLNNEKLFF; DNA: TGTGCCAGCAGTTTAACGGGACTGAATAATGAAAAACTGTTTTTT
J: TRBJ1-1; size: NA; D: NA; V: TRBV3-1/TRBV3-2; CDR3: CASSPIEVSAEAFF; DNA: TGTGCCAGCAGCCCTATCGAGGTTTCCGCTGAAGCTTTCTTT
J: TRBJ2-7; size: NA; D: NA; V: TRBV11-2; CDR3: CASSLVYSEQYF; DNA: TGTGCCAGCAGCTTAGTCTATTCCGAGCAGTACTTC
J: TRBJ1-1; size: NA; D: TRBD1; V: TRBV7-9; CDR3: CASSRDRLNTEAFF; DNA: TGTGCCAGCAGCCGGGACAGGTTGAACACTGAAGCTTTCTTT
J: TRBJ1-6; size: NA; D: NA; V: TRBV7-2; CDR3: CASRRTYNSPLHF; DNA: TGTGCCAGCCGACGGACTTATAATTCACCCCTCCACTTT
J: TRBJ1-1; size: NA; D: NA; V: TRBV28; CDR3: CASRAGRGSWAPNTEAFF; DNA: TGTGCCAGCAGGGCCGGCCGGGGATCCTGGGCCCCGAACACTGAAGCTTTCTTT
J: TRBJ1-6; size: NA; D: NA; V: TRBV19; CDR3: CASSTGTTNSPLHF; DNA: TGTGCCAGTAGCACCGGGACAACTAATTCACCCCTCCACTTT
J: TRBJ1-1; size: once; D: NA; V: TRBV6-5; CDR3: CASRLGGRGYTEAFF; DNA: TGTGCCAGCAGACTTGGGGGGAGGGGGTATACTGAAGCTTTCTTT